This TCR beta chain was sequenced for a study of PD-L1 blockade in urothelial cancer. Study summary: About nine tenths of the roughly 29 patients were men with bladder-origin urothelial cancer. Blood was tested 3 weeks (second dose) and 6 weeks into treatment. The median number of T cells present in blood samples was approximately 130,000.

Produced via immunoSEQ multiplex PCR; TCRdb's table is partial and in-frame only. The sample contains about 35,000 clones, roughly 80% of which appear only once. The germline V gene has CDR1 SGHVS and CDR2 FQNEAQ. The CDR3 spans 12 residues. Study-wide results and limits: Durable benefit accompanied greater 3-week expansion of tumor-associated blood clones.

Time point defined: peripheral blood 6 weeks after treatment start. On this clone: The antigen remains undetermined. Germline and junction disagree at one end, which may indicate a read error.

The sequenced sample was PBMCs, obtained around atezolizumab (anti-PD-L1) treatment. This TCR derives from a man aged 40-50 years with urothelial cancer. The chain links TRBV7-8 to TRBJ2-7, with D maybe TRBD2 (5 bases). In nucleotides, the CDR3 is TGTGCCAGCAGCTCCCCGGGCCAGCGGATAGACTTC. Amino acids: CASSSPGQRIDF.